The sequence of this T cell receptor (beta chain) was determined in a study of glioma-infiltrating T cells. As concerns this clonotype: The antigen is not known. This may be a read error, as it is one base from a much larger clone.

The CDR3 runs 14 residues. V dropped 7 bases and J dropped 10; count of bases not matched to a gene: 10. The germline gives CDR1 MNHNY, CDR2 SVGAGI (reference sequence). The iRepertoire nested amplicon-rescue multiplex PCR amplified TCR alpha and beta CDR3s from RNA. For one-step reverse transcription and amplification, about 85-400 ng of tissue mRNA or PBMC total RNA was used. TCRdb analysed the multiplex PCR reads with MiXCR anew, one entry per CDR3 protein. The profile shows 100,000 to 150,000 distinct CDR3 sequences, 24% of them singletons. Study-wide points: Non-neoplastic patients had below-expected tissue-blood divergence, while all gliomas exceeded expectation.

The chain carries TRBV6-6 and TRBJ2-2, with TRBD1 matching over 9 bases. Material for sequencing was glioma tissue, nonneoplastic brain tissue, or PBMCs (not recorded which). This receptor was taken from a human donor with low-grade glioma or glioblastoma, undergoing nonglioma brain surgery, or in good health (not recorded which). CDR3 in DNA: TGTGCCAGCATTGACAGGGGGAAGGCCGTGGAGCTGTTTTTT. It codes for CASIDRGKAVELFF.